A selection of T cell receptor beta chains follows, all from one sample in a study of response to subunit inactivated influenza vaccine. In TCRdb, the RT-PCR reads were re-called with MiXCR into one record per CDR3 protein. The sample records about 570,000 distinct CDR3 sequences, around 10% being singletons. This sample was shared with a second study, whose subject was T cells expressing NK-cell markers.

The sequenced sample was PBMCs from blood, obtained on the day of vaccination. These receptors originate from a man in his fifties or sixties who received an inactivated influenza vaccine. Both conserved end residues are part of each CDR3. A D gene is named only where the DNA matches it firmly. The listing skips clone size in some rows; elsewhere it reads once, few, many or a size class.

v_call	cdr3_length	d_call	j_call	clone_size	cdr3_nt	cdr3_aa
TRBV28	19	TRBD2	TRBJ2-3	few	TGTGCCAGCAGCCCATTGGGGGGGACTAGCGGGAGAGTGGTAGATACGCAGTATTTT	CASSPLGGTSGRVVDTQYF
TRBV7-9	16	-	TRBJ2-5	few	TGTGCCAGCAGCAGTTACCCTTTGGAGCCTTGGGGGACCCAGTACTTC	CASSSYPLEPWGTQYF
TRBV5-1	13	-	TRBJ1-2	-	TGCGCCAGCAGCCCGAGGGCCAGGGAGAGGCCCACCTTC	CASSPRARERPTF
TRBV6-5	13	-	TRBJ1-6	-	TGTGCCAGCAGTTACAATGGGGGTTCACCCCTCCACTTT	CASSYNGGSPLHF
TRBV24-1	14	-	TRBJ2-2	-	TGTGCCACCCCCGCCGGCCCGAACACCGGGGAGCTGTTTTTT	CATPAGPNTGELFF
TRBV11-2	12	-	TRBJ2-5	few	TGTGCCAGCAGCCACCTGCAAGAGACCCAGTACTTC	CASSHLQETQYF
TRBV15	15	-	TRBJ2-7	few	TGTGCCACCAGCAGAGATTACCAGGCGGCCTACGAGCAGTACTTC	CATSRDYQAAYEQYF
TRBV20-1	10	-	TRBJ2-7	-	TGCAGTGTATATTCCTACGAGCAGTACTTC	CSVYSYEQYF
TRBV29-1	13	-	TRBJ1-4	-	TGCAGCGTGGGAGACACTTTTAATGAAAAACTGTTTTTT	CSVGDTFNEKLFF
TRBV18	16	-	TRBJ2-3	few	TGTGCCAGCGTACCAAGCGGCACCCGTGGCTCAGATACGCAGTATTTT	CASVPSGTRGSDTQYF
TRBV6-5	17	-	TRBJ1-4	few	TGTGCCAGCAGTTCGGGATGGACGGGGATGGCTAATGAAAAACTGTTTTTT	CASSSGWTGMANEKLFF
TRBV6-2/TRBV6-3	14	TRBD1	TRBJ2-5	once	TGTGCCAGCGGGGACAGGCCGAAACAAGAGACCCAGTACTTC	CASGDRPKQETQYF
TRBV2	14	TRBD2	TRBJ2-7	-	TGTGCCAGCCGCGAGACTAGCGGGAGCTACGAGCAGTACTTC	CASRETSGSYEQYF
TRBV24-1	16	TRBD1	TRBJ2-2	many	TGTGCCACCAGTGATCTGGGGACAGGGAGGACCGGGGAGCTGTTTTTT	CATSDLGTGRTGELFF
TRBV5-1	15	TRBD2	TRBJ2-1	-	TGCGCCAGCAGCGGGTCTAGCGGGGACTACAATGAGCAGTTCTTC	CASSGSSGDYNEQFF
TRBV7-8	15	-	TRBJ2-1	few	TGTGCCAGCAGCCCCTCTACGGTCTACTACAATGAGCAGTTCTTC	CASSPSTVYYNEQFF
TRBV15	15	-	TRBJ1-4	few	TGTGCCACCAGCAGAGATCAAGGGACTAATGAAAAACTGTTTTTT	CATSRDQGTNEKLFF
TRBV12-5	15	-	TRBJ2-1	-	TGTGCTAGTGGTTCTTCTGCTGGATCATACAATGAGCAGTTCTTC	CASGSSAGSYNEQFF
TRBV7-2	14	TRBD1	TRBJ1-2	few	TGTGCCAGCAGCCCTCGACAGGGGGGCAGGGGCTACACCTTC	CASSPRQGGRGYTF
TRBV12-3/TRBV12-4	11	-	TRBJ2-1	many	TGTGCCAGCAGACAGGGCAATGAGCAGTTCTTC	CASRQGNEQFF
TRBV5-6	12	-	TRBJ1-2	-	TGTGCCAGCAGCGGGCGGGGGTATGGCTACACCTTC	CASSGRGYGYTF
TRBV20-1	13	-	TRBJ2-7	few	TGCAGTGCACCAAGGACACCTTACTACGAGCAGTACTTC	CSAPRTPYYEQYF
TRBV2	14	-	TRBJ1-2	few	TGTGCCAGCAGTGCAGTGGAGACGCTATATGGCTACACCTTC	CASSAVETLYGYTF
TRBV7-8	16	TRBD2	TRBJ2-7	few	TGTGCCAGCAGCAAAGCGACTAGCGGGAGATCCTACGAGCAGTACTTC	CASSKATSGRSYEQYF
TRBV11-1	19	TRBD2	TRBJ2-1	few	TGTGCCAGCAACTTATCCCCTATTCTGGCGGGAGACGAGTACAATGAGCAGTTCTTC	CASNLSPILAGDEYNEQFF
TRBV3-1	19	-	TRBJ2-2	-	TGTGCCAGCAGCCCACTTTCTTGGGCAGGCGACCAGAACACCGGGGAGCTGTTTTTT	CASSPLSWAGDQNTGELFF
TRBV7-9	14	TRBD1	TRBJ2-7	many	TGTGCCAGCAGCCGGGACAGTCTGACCTACGAGCAGTACTTC	CASSRDSLTYEQYF
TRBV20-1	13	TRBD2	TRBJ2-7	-	TGCAGTGCTAGAACTAGCGGGATCTACGAGCAGTACTTC	CSARTSGIYEQYF
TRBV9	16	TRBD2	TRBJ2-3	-	TGTGCCAGCAGCATAGGGACTAGCGGGAACACAGATACGCAGTATTTT	CASSIGTSGNTDTQYF
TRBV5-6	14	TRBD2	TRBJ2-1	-	TGTGCCAGCATCCGGGGGGGATCCTACAATGAGCAGTTCTTC	CASIRGGSYNEQFF
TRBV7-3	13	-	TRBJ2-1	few	TGTGCCAGCAGCTTGTCCTATCGCGATGAGCAGTTCTTC	CASSLSYRDEQFF
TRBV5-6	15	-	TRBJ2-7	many	TGTGCCAGCAGCTTGGATCCAGGGGGGGTTTTCGAGCAGTACTTC	CASSLDPGGVFEQYF
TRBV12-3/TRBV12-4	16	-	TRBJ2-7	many	TGTGCCAGCAGCGCGTGGGGTAAACAAAGCTCCTACGAGCAGTACTTC	CASSAWGKQSSYEQYF